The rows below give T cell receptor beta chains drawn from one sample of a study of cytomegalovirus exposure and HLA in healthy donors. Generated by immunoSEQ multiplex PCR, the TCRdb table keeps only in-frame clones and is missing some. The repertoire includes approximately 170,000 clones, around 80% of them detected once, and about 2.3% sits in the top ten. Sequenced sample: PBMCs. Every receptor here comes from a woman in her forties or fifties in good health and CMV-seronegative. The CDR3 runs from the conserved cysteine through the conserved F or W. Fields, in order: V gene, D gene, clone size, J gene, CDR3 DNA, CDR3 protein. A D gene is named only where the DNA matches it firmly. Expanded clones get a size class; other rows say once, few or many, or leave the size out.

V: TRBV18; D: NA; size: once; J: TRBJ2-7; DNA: TGTGCCAGCTCACCAAACACCGGGACACGAGCCTACGAGCAGTACTTC; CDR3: CASSPNTGTRAYEQYF
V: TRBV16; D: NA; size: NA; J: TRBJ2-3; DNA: TGTGCCAGCAGCTGGAGGGCCGTAGATACGCAGTATTTT; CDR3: CASSWRAVDTQYF
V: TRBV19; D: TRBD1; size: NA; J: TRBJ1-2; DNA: TGTGCCAGTAGTATAGACCCGGACAGGTCGGATGGCTACACCTTC; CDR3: CASSIDPDRSDGYTF
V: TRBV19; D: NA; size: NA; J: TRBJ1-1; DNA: TGTGCCAGTATCCATTCGGCAGGCGCGATGAACACTGAAGCTTTCTTT; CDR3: CASIHSAGAMNTEAFF
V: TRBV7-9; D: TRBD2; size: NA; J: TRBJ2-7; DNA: TGTGCCAGCAGCTTAGCTGGGACTAGCGGCAGAGCCTACGAGCAGTACTTC; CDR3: CASSLAGTSGRAYEQYF
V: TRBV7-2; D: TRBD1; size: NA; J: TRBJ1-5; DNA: TGTGCCAGCAGGGAATGGACAGGGGACAATCAGCCCCAGCATTTT; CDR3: CASREWTGDNQPQHF
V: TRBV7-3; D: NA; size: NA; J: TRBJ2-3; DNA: TGTGCCAGCAGCCTACAGGGGGGGGGATCCACCCGGCTATATTTT; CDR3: CASSLQGGGSTRLYF
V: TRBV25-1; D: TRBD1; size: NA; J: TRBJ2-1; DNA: TGTGCCAGCAGCAAGACAGGGAATAGGTACAATGAGCAGTTCTTC; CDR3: CASSKTGNRYNEQFF
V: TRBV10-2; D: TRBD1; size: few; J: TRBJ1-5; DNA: TGCGCCAGCAGTGATTTTGGACAGGGAGACCAGCCCCAGCATTTT; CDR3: CASSDFGQGDQPQHF
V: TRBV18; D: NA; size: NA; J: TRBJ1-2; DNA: TGTGCCAGCTCACCGCGGACAGACAACTATGGCTACACCTTC; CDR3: CASSPRTDNYGYTF
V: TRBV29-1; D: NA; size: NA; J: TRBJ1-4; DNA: TGCAGCGTTAGTGGACAGATTAATGAAAAACTGTTTTTT; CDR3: CSVSGQINEKLFF
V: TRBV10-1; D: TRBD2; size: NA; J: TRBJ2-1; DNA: TGCGCCAGCAGTGCTTATAGCGGGGGGGGATCCAATGAGCAGTTCTTC; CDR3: CASSAYSGGGSNEQFF
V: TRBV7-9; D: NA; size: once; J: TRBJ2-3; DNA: TGTGCCAGCAGCCACACAGATACGCAGTATTTT; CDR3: CASSHTDTQYF
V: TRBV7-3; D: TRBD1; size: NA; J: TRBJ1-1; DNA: TGTGCCAGCAGCTCCGGGACAGGGGGCACTGAAGCTTTCTTT; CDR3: CASSSGTGGTEAFF
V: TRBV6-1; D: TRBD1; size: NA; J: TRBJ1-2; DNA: TGTGCCAGCAGTTACAGGGGTGGCTACACCTTC; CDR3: CASSYRGGYTF
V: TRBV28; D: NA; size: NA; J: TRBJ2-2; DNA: TGTGCCATCGGAGGGTTAAACACCGGGGAGCTGTTTTTT; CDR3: CAIGGLNTGELFF
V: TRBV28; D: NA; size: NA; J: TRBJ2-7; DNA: TGTGCCAGCAGTTTACCGCGAGGACTTTCCTACGAGCAGTACTTC; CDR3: CASSLPRGLSYEQYF
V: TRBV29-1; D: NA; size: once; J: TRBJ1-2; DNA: TGCAGCGTCGCAGGGGTCACCCGGAGTAACTATGGCTACACCTTC; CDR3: CSVAGVTRSNYGYTF
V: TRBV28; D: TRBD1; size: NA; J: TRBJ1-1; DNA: TGTGCCAGCAGGCGACAGGGAAGCCCTACTGAAGCTTTCTTT; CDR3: CASRRQGSPTEAFF
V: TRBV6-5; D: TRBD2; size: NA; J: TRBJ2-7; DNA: TGTGCCAGCAGTTACGGGCTAGCGGGGGCCTACGAGCAGTACTTC; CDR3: CASSYGLAGAYEQYF
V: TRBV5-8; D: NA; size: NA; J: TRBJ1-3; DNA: TGTGCCAGCAGACCGCTTGAGAATGGAAACACCATATATTTT; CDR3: CASRPLENGNTIYF
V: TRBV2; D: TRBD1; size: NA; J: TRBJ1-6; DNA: TGTGCCAGCAGGGAGACAGGGGCTTATAATTCCCCCCTCCACTTT; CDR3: CASRETGAYNSPLHF
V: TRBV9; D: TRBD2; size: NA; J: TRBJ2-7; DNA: TGTGCCAGCAGCGCAGCAGTAGCGGGGGCTTCCTACGAGCAGTACTTC; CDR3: CASSAAVAGASYEQYF
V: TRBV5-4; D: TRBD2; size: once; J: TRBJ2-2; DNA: TGTGCCTACCGACCCGGAGTAGCGGGGGCCAGGGCCGGGGAGCTGTTTTTT; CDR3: CAYRPGVAGARAGELFF
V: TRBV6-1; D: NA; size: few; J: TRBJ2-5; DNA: TGTGCCAGCAGGGCCGGGGTGCGGGGAGGAGAGACCCAGTACTTC; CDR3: CASRAGVRGGETQYF
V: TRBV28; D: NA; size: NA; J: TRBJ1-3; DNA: TGTGCCAGCTCGCGGCAGGGTTCCTCTGGAAACACCATATATTTT; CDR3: CASSRQGSSGNTIYF
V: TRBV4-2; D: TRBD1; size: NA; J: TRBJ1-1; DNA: TGTGCCAGCAGCCTAAATCCCGGGACAGGGTGGGCTGAAGCTTTCTTT; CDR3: CASSLNPGTGWAEAFF